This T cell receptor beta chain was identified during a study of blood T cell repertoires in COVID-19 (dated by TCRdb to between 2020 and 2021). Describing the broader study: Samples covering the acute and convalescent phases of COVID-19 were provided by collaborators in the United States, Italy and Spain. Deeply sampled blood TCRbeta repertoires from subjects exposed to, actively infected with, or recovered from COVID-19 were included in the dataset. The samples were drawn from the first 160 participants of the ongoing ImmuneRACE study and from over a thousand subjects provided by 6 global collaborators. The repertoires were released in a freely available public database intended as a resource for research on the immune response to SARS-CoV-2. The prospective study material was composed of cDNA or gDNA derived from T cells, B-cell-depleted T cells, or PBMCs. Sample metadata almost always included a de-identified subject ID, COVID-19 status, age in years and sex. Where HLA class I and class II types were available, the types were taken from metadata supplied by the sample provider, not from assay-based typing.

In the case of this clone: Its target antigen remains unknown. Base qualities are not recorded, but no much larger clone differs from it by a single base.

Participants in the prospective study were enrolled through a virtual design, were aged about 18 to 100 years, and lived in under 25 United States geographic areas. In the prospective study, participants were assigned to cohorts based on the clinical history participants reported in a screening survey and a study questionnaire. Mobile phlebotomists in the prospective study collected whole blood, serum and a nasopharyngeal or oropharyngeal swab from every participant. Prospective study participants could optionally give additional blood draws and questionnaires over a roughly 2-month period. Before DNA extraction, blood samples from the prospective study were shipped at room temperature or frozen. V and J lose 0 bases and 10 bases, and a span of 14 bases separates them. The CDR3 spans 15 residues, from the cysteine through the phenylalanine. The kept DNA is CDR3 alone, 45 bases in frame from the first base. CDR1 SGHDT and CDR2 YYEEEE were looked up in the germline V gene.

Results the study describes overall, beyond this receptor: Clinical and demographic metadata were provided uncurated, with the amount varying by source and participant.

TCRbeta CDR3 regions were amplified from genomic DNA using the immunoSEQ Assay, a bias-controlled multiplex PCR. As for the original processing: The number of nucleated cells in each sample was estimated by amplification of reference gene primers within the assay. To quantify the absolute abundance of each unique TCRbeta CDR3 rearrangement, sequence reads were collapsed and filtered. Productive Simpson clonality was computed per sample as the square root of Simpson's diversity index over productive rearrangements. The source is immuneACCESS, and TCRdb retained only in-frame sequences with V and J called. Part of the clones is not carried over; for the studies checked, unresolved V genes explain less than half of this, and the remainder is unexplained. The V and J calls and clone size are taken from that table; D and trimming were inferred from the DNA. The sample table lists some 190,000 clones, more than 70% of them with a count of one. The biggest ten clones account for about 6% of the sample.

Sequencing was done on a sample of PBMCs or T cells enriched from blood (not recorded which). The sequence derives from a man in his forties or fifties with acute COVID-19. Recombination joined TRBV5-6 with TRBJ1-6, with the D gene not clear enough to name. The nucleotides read TGTGCCAGCAGCTTGGGGCATGGGAGTACCTCACCCCTCCACTTT. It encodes CASSLGHGSTSPLHF.